The sample holds a few counts of the clone carrying this T cell receptor (beta chain). The germline V gene encodes CDR1 LGHDT and CDR2 YNNKEL (reference sequence). The V end was cut by 0 bases, the J end by 3 bases, with 14 bases between. The CDR3 spans 16 residues. Profiling relied on immunoSEQ multiplex PCR, and the TCRdb table lists in-frame clones only, not all of them. The table lists more than 80,000 clones, about two thirds of them singletons, with 20% to 25% in the top ten. The data are from a study of blood T cell repertoires in COVID-19. This chain links TRBV3-1 (or the pseudogene TRBV3-2) with TRBJ1-1; possibly TRBD1 for D (6 bases). This clonotype was obtained from a woman aged 55 to 70 in a cohort sampled during active or convalescent COVID-19. Material: peripheral blood. CDR3 region: CASSQDSVRGDTEAFF. The DNA for the CDR3 is TGTGCCAGCAGCCAAGACTCTGTCAGGGGTGACACTGAAGCTTTCTTT.